The clone carrying this T cell receptor beta chain has ten or more counts. The antigen remains unidentified. One end of the junction is discordant with germline, which a read error may explain. The CDR3 loop spans 13 amino acids. CDR1 and CDR2 from the germline V gene are SGHRS and YFSETQ. RNA transcripts were the template, and TCR beta CDR3 regions were amplified from them. The first-round RT-PCR employed HTBI primers together with the Qiagen OneStep RT-PCR kit. A multiplex PCR was then performed as the second round. TCRdb ran MiXCR on the multiplex PCR reads and lists one entry per CDR3 protein. The table lists about 640,000 distinct CDR3 sequences, roughly 39% of them singletons. This record comes from a study of Graves' ophthalmopathy and Graves' hyperthyroidism. Findings and caveats of the study: Also, most clonotypes expanded in the thyroid above 0.001 frequency appeared in blood.

The receptor comes from an adult man with Graves' ophthalmopathy. This chain connects TRBV5-1 to TRBJ1-6; TRBD1 might be the D (6 bases). Specimen: peripheral blood. The CDR3 nucleotides read TGCGCCAGCCGCTTGGAACAGGGTTCACCCCTCCACTTT. Translated: CASRLEQGSPLHF.